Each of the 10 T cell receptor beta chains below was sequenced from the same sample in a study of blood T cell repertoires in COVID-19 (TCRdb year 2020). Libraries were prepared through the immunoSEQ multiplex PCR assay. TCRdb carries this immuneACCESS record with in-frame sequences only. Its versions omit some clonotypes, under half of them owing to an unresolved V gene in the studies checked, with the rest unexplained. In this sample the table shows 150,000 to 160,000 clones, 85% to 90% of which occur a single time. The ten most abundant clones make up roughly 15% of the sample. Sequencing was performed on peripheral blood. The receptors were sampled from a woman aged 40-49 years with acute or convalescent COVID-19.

CDR3 amino acids: CASSEGRYEQYF. CDR3 bases: TGCGCCAGCAGCGAGGGTCGGTACGAGCAGTACTTC. The chain recombines TRBV5-1 with TRBJ2-7, with D possibly matching TRBD2 (5 bases). The ends were cut back, 4 bases at V and 4 bases at J, with 9 bases in the middle. This CDR3 is built from 12 residues. CDR1 SGHRS and CDR2 YFSETQ come from the germline V gene.

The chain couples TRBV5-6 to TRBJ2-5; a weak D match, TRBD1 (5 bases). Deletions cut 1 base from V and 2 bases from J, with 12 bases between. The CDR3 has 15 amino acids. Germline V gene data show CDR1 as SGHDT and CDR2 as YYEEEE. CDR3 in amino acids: CASSLFGKGQETQYF. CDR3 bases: TGTGCCAGCAGCTTGTTTGGGAAGGGGCAAGAGACCCAGTACTTC.

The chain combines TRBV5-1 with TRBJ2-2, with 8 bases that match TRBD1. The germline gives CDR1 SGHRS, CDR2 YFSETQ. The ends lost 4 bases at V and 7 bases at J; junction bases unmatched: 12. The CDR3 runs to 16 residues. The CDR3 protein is CASSTRQGAMGGELFF. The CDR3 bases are TGCGCCAGCAGCACCCGCCAGGGGGCGATGGGCGGGGAGCTGTTTTTT.

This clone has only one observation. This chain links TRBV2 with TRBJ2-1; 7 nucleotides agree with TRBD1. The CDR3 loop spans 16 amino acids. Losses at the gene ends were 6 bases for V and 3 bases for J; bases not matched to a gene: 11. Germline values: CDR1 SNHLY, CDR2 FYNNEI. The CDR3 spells CASSREADRYYNEQFF. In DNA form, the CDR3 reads TGTGCCAGCAGCCGAGAGGCGGACAGGTACTACAATGAGCAGTTCTTC.

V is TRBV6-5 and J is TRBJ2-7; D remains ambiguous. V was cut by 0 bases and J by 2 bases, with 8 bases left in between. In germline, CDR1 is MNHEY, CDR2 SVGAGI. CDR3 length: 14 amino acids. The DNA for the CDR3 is TGTGCCAGCAGTTACTCGAGACAAGCCTACGAGCAGTACTTC. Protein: CASSYSRQAYEQYF.

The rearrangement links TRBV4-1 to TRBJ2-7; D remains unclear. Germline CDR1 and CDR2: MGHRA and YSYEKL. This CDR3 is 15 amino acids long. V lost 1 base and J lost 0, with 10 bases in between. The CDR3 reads CASSQGPGSSYEQYF. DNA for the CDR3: TGCGCCAGCAGCCAAGGTCCAGGAAGCTCCTACGAGCAGTACTTC.

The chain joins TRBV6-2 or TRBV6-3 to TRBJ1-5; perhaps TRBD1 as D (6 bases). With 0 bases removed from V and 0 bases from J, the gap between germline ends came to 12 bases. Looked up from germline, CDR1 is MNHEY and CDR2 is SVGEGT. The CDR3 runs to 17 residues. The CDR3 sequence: CASSYSGGFNSNQPQHF. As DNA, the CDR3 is TGTGCCAGCAGTTACTCAGGGGGATTCAATAGCAATCAGCCCCAGCATTTT.

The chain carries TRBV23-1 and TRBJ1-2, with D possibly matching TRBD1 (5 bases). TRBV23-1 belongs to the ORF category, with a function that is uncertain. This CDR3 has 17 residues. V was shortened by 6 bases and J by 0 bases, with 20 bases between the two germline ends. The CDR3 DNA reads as TGCGCCAGCAGACAAAGATCGTCGACAGAAACTAACTATGGCTACACCTTC. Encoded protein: CASRQRSSTETNYGYTF.

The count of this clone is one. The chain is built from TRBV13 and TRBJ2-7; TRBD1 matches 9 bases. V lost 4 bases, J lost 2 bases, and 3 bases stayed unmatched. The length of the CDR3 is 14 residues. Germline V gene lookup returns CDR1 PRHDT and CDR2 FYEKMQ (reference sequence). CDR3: CASSSGQGPYEQYF. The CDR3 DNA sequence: TGTGCCAGCAGCTCGGGACAGGGACCCTACGAGCAGTACTTC.

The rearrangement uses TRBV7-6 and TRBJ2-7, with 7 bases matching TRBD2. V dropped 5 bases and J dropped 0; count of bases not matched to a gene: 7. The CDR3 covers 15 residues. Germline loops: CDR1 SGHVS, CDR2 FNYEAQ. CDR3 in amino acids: CASSRAGPTSYEQYF. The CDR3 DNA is TGTGCCAGCAGCCGAGCGGGGCCCACCTCCTACGAGCAGTACTTC.